This T cell receptor beta chain derives from a study of cytomegalovirus exposure and HLA in healthy donors. Study conclusions and caveats: In vitro experiments confirmed that a few CMV-associated chains were specific for CMV antigens. In a later analysis, TCR beta V- and J-gene trimming was associated with a missense DCLRE1C variant.

Notes on this clone: Antigen unknown.

Primers included in the PCR were 60 Vbeta and 13 Jbeta primers. This table comes from immunoSEQ multiplex PCR, and its TCRdb copy is limited to in-frame clones, with some not included. The listing records approximately 130,000 clones. Sequenced material: PBMCs. The receptor's source is a woman aged 60-75 years in good health and CMV-seronegative.

The CDR3 region has the DNA TGCGCCAGCAGCCGTAATCCCACAGGGGCTAAAGCTGACACAGATACGCAGTATTTT. It encodes CASSRNPTGAKADTDTQYF. This chain connects TRBV5-1 to TRBJ2-3; 7 positions match TRBD1. CDR3 length: 19 amino acids. Trimming cost V 4 bases and J 2 bases; bases outside gene matches: 19. The germline CDR1 and CDR2 sequences are SGHRS and YFSETQ.